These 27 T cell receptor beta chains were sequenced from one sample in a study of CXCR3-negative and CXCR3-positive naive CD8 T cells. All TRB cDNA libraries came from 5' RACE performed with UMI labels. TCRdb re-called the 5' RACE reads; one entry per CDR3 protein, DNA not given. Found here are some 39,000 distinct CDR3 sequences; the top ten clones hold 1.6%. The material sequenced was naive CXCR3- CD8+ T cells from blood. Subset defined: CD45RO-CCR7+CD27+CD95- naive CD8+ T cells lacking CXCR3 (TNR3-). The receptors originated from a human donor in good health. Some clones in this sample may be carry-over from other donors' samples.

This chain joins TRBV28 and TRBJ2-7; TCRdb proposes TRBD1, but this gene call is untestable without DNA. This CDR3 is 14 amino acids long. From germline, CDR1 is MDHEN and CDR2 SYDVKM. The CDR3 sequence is CASSFLTASYEQYF.

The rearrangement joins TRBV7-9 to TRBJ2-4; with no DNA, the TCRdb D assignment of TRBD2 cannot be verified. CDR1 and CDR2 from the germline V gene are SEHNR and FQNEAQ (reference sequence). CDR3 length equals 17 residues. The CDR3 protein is CASSLAAGGIGKNIQYF.

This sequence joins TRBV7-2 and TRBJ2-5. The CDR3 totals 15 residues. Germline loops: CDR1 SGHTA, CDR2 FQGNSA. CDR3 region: CASSLDFRIGETQYF.

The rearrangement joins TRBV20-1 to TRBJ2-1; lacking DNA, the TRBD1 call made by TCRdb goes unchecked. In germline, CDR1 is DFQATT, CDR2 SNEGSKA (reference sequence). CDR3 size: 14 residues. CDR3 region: CSAGQGGVASEQFF.

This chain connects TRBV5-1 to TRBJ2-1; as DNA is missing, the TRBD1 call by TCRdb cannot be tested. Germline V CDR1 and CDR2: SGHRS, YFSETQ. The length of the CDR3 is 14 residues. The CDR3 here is CASGSRGAYNEQFF.

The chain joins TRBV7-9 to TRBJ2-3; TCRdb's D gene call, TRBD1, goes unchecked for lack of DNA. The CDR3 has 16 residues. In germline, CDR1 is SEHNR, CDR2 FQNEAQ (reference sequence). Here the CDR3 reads CASSPRGQEIGHTQYF.

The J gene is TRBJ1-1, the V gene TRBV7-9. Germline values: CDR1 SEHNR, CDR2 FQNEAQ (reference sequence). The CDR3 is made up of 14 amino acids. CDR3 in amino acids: CASSLDGEWIEAFF.

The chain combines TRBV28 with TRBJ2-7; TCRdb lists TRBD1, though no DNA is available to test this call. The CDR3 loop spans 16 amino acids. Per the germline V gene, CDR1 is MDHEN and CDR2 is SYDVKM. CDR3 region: CASSYGYRDREHEQYF.

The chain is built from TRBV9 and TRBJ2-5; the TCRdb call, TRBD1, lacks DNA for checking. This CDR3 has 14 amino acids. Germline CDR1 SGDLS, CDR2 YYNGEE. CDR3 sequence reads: CASSEDRAAETQYF.

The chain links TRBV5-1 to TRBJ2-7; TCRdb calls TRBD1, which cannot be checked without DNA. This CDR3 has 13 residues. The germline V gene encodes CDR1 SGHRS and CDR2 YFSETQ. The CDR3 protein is CASRFETDYEQYF.

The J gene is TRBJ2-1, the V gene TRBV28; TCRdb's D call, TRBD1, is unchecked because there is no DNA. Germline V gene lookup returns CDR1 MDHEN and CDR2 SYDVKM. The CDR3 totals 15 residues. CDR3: CASTALGGSYNEQFF.

The CDR3 protein is CASSTLGPTEAFF. The chain couples TRBV7-6 to TRBJ1-1. CDR1 and CDR2 (germline): SGHVS, FNYEAQ. The CDR3 sequence is 13 residues long. Using reference TRBV7-6 and TRBJ1-1 for the parts outside the CDR3, the full variable domain is GAGVSQSPRYKVTKRGQDVALRCDPISGHVSLYWYRQALGQGPEFLTYFNYEAQQDKSGLPNDRFSAERPEGSISTLTIQRTEQRDSAMYRCASSTLGPTEAFFGQGTRLTVV.

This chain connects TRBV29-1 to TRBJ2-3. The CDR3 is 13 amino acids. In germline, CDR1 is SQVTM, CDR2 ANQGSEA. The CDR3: CSVVWTATDTQYF.

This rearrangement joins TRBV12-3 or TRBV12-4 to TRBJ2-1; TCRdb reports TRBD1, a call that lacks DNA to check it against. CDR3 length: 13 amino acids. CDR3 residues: CASSLPGYNEQFF.

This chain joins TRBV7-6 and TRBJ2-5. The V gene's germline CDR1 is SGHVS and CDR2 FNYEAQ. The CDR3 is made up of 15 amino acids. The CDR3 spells CASSWQVVREETQYF.

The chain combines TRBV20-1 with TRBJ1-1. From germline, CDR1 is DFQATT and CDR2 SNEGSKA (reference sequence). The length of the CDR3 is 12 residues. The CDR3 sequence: CSAREPDTEAFF.

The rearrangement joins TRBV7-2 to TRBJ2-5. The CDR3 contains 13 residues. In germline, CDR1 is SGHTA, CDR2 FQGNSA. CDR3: CASSFPNQETQYF.

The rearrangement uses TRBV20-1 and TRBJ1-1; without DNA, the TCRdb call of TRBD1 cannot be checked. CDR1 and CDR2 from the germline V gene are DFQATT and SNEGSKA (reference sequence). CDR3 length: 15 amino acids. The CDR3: CSARDPTGGFTEAFF.

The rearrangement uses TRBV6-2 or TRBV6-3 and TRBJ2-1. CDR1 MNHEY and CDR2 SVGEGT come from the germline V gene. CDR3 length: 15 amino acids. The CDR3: CASSPTRISYNEQFF.

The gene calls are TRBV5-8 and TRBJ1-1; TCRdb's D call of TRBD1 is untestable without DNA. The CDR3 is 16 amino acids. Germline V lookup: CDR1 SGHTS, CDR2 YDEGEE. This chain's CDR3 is CASSPRAGGLNTEAFF.

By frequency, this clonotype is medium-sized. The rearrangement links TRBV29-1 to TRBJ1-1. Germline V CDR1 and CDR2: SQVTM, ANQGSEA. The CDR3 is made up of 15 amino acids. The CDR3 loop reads CSAQGRGGGDTEAFF.

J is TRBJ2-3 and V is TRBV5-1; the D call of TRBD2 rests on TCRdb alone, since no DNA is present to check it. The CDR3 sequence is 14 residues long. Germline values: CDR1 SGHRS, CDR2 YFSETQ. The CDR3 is CASSLKREWDTQYF.

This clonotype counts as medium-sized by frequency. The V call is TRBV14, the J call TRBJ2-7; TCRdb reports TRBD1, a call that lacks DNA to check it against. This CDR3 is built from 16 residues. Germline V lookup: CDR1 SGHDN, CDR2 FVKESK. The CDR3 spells CASSQGRGVRTYEQYF.

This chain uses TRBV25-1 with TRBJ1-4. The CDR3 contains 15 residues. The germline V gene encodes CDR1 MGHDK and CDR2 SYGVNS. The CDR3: CASSEPFRQNEKLFF. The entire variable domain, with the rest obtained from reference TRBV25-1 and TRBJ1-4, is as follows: EADIYQTPRYLVIGTGKKITLECSQTMGHDKMYWYQQDPGMELHLIHYSYGVNSTEKGDLSSESTVSRIRTEHFPLTLESARPSHTSQYLCASSEPFRQNEKLFFGSGTQLSVL.

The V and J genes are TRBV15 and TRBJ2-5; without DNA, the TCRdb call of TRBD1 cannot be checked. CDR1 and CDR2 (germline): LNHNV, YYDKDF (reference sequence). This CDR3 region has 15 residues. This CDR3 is CATSLTQGWGETQYF.

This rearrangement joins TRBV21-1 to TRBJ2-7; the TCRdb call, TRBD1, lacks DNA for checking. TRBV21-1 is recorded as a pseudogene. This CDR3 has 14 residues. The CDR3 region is CARFSQGHPYEQYF.

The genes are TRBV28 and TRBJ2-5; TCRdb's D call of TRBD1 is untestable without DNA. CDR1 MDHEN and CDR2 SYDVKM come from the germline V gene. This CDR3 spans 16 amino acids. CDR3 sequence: CASSFGTGEYQETQYF.